The 9 T cell receptor beta chains reported below all come from one sample, sequenced in a study of vaccination and CD4 T cells after COVID-19. An Oncomine TCR Beta short-read assay was used to sequence the DNA from cultured CD4+ T cells. Each CDR3 protein is one row after TCRdb ran MiXCR on the PCR reads. The sample yields about 12,000 distinct CDR3 sequences, roughly half seen once. Their recognized antigens are unknown. Treatment reported: approximately nine-day PBMC culture with coronavirus spike peptide pools or control peptides (ViraFEST assay). The sequenced sample was CD4+ T cells from blood, cultured in vitro. These receptor sequences come from a human donor who had recovered from COVID-19.

This clonotype rates as medium-sized (0.01 to 0.1%). This sequence joins TRBV7-2 and TRBJ2-5; no definite D call. CDR3 size: 12 residues. The germline V gene has CDR1 SGHTA and CDR2 FQGNSA. With 1 base removed from V and 5 bases from J, the gap between germline ends came to 5 bases. In DNA, the CDR3 is TGTGCCAGCAGCTTAGATTGGGAGACCCAGTACTTC. Translation: CASSLDWETQYF.

The chain carries TRBV10-3 and TRBJ1-5; D uncertain. The germline CDR1 and CDR2 sequences are ENHRY and SYGVKD. This CDR3 has 13 amino acids. The V end lost 4 bases, the J end lost 3 bases, and 7 bases lay between the germline ends. The CDR3 DNA reads TGTGCCATCAGTGTGGGTTCCAATCAGCCCCAGCATTTT. Encoded protein: CAISVGSNQPQHF.

The chain links TRBV30 to TRBJ2-1; 7 bases are shared with TRBD2. CDR3 length: 15 residues. V trimming: 6 bases; J trimming: 8 bases; junction bases outside the gene matches: 16. The germline CDR1 and CDR2 sequences are GTSNPN and SVGIG (reference sequence). CDR3 in DNA: TGTGCCTGCAAAAGCACTAGCGATTATACCCATGAGCAGTTCTTC. Translated: CACKSTSDYTHEQFF.

The chain links TRBV27 to TRBJ1-2, with D perhaps matching TRBD1 (6 bases). V was clipped by 2 bases and J by 7 bases, with 14 bases between them. Germline loops: CDR1 MNHEY, CDR2 SMNVEV (reference sequence). There are 14 residues in the CDR3. The CDR3 bases are TGTGCCAGCAGTTTACATTCAGGGGCGTCTGGCTACACCTTC. Translated: CASSLHSGASGYTF.

This clonotype was counted a few times. The chain recombines TRBV10-3 with TRBJ2-7; 7 positions agree with TRBD2. Per germline, CDR1 ENHRY and CDR2 SYGVKD. Trimming took 0 bases from V and 0 from J; bases not matched to a gene: 8. The CDR3 has 17 amino acids. DNA for the CDR3: TGTGCCATCAGTGAGTCGAAAGCGGGGTCCCACTCCTACGAGCAGTACTTC. Translated: CAISESKAGSHSYEQYF.

The V call is TRBV7-2, the J call TRBJ2-5; tentatively, D is TRBD1 or TRBD2 (5 bases each). CDR3 length: 18 residues. The germline V gene has CDR1 SGHTA and CDR2 FQGNSA. V was cut by 2 bases and J by 0 bases, with 19 bases left in between. The CDR3 here is CASSLWGRGGLYQETQYF. The DNA of the CDR3 is TGTGCCAGCAGCTTATGGGGCCGGGGCGGCCTGTACCAAGAGACCCAGTACTTC.

This clonotype appeared a few times. The rearrangement links TRBV20-1 to TRBJ2-2; D may be TRBD2 (5 bases). The germline gives CDR1 DFQATT, CDR2 SNEGSKA (reference sequence). The germline V and J ends were trimmed by 6 bases and 1 base, with 15 bases remaining between them. This CDR3 is built from 15 residues. CDR3 sequence (DNA): TGCAGTGCGGCACTAGTCAGTAAGAACACCGGGGAGCTGTTTTTT. It yields the protein CSAALVSKNTGELFF.

V and J are TRBV7-2 and TRBJ2-3; D is possibly TRBD2 (6 bases). Deletions cut 5 bases from V and 9 bases from J, with 12 bases between. CDR1 and CDR2 (germline): SGHTA, FQGNSA. This CDR3 is 12 amino acids long. CDR3 sequence: CASSRPGETQYF. CDR3 DNA: TGTGCCAGCAGCCGCCCGGGAGAGACGCAGTATTTT.

This clonotype has only a few counts. The chain uses TRBV27 and TRBJ1-2, with TRBD1 identical over 7 bases. Germline CDR1 is MNHEY and CDR2 is SMNVEV (reference sequence). The CDR3 has 13 residues. Trimming cost V 6 bases and J 8 bases; bases outside gene matches: 9. The CDR3 DNA is TGTGCCAGCAGCCGCGACAGGGTGTACGGCTACACCTTC. This gives the protein CASSRDRVYGYTF.